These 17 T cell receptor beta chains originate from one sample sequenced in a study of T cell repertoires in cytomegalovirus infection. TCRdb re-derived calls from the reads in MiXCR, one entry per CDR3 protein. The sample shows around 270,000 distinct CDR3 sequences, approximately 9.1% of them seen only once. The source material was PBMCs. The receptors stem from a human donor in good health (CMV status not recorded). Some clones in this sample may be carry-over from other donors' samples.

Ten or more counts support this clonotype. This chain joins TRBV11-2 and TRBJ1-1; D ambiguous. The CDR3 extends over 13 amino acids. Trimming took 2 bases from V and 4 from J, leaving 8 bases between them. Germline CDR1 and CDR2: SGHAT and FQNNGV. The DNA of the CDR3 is TGTGCCAGCAGCTTAACGGTGGGCACTGAAGCTTTCTTT. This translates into CASSLTVGTEAFF.

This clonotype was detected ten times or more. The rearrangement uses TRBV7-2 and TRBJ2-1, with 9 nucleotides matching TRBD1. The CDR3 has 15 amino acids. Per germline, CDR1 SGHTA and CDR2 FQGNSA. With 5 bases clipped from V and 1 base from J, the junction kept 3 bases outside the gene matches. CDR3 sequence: CASSTGTGSYNEQFF. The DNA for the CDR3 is TGTGCCAGCAGCACCGGGACAGGGTCCTACAATGAGCAGTTCTTC.

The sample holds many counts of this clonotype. This CDR3 reads CASSPSGVGGTNTEAFF. The CDR3 DNA reads as TGTGCCAGCTCACCAAGTGGCGTTGGGGGTACGAACACTGAAGCTTTCTTT. The rearrangement uses TRBV18 and TRBJ1-1; D is perhaps TRBD1 (5 bases). This CDR3 spans 17 amino acids. The germline CDR1 and CDR2 sequences are KGHSH and LQKENI. V was clipped by 2 bases and J by 1 base, with 17 bases between them. Looking up the rest from reference TRBV18 and TRBJ1-1 gives the full variable domain: NAGVMQNPRHLVRRRGQEARLRCSPMKGHSHVYWYRQLPEEGLKFMVYLQKENIIDESGMPKERFSAEFPKEGPSILRIQQVVRGDSAAYFCASSPSGVGGTNTEAFFGQGTRLTVV.

The CDR3 loop reads CSVGTELYEQYF. The CDR3 DNA follows: TGCAGCGTAGGAACAGAGCTTTACGAGCAGTACTTC. The chain has TRBV29-1 and TRBJ2-7, with D uncertain. The length of the CDR3 is 12 residues. V was pared by 6 bases and J by 4 bases, with 13 bases between. The V gene's germline CDR1 is SQVTM and CDR2 ANQGSEA.

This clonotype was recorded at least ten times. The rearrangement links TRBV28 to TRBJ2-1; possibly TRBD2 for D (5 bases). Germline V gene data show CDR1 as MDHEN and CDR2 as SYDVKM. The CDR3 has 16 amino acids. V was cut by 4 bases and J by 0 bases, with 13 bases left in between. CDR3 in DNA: TGTGCCAGCAGTTCCCCGGAGGCTAGCTCCTACAATGAGCAGTTCTTC. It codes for CASSSPEASSYNEQFF.

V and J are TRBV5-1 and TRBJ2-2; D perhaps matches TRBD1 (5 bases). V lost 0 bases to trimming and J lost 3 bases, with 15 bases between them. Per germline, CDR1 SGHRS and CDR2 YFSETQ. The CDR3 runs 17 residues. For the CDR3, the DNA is TGCGCCAGCAGCTTGGTCAGGGTAGACTTCGACACCGGGGAGCTGTTTTTT. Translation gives CASSLVRVDFDTGELFF.

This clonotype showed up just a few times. CDR3 in DNA: TGTGCCAGCAGACTACCCCCCCAAGAGACCCAGTACTTC. It specifies CASRLPPQETQYF. The chain uses TRBV7-2 and TRBJ2-5; no reliable D call. CDR3 length: 13 residues. The V and J ends lost 6 bases and 1 base respectively, with 9 bases between them. Germline CDR1 reads SGHTA; CDR2 reads FQGNSA. The whole variable domain, filled in from reference TRBV7-2 and TRBJ2-5, reads GAGVSQSPSNKVTEKGKDVELRCDPISGHTALYWYRQSLGQGLEFLIYFQGNSAPDKSGLPSDRFSAERTGGSVSTLTIQRTQQEDSAVYLCASRLPPQETQYFGPGTRLLVL.

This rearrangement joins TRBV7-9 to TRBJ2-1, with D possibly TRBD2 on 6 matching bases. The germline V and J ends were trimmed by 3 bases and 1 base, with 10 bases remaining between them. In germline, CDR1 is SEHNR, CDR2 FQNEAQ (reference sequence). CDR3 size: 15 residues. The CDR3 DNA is TGTGCCAGCAGCTTCCCGGAGGGATCCTACAATGAGCAGTTCTTC. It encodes CASSFPEGSYNEQFF.

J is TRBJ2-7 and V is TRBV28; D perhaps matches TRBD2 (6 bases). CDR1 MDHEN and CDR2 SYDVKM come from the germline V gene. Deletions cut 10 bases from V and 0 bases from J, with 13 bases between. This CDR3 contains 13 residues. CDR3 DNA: TGTGCCACCACCGGCGGGGTCTCCTACGAGCAGTACTTC. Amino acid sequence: CATTGGVSYEQYF. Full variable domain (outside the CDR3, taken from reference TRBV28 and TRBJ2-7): DVKVTQSSRYLVKRTGEKVFLECVQDMDHENMFWYRQDPGLGLRLIYFSYDVKMKEKGDIPEGYSVSREKKERFSLILESASTNQTSMYLCATTGGVSYEQYFGPGTRLTVT.

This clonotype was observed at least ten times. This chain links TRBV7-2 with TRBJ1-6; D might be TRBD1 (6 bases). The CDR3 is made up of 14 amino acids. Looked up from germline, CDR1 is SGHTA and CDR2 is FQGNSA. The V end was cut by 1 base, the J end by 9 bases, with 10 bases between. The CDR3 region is CASSLGGASSPLHF. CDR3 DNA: TGTGCCAGCAGCTTAGGGGGGGCGTCTTCACCCCTCCACTTT.

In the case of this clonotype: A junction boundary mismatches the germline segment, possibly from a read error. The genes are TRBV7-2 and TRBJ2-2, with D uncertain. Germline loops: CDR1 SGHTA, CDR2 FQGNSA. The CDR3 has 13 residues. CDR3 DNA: TGTGCCGGCAGCTTAGTTGGAACCGGGGAGCTGTTTTTT. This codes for CAGSLVGTGELFF.

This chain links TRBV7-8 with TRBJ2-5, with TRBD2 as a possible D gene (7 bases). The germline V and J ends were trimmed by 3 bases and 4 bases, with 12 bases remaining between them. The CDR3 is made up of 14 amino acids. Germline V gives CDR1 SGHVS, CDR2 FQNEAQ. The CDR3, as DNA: TGTGCCAGCAGCTTCACAGGGAGGGGAGAGACCCAGTACTTC. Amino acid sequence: CASSFTGRGETQYF.

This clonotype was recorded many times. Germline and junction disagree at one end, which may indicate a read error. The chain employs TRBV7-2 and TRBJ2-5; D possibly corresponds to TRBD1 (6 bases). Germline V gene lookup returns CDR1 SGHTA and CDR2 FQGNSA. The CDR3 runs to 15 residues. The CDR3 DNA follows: TGTGCCAGCAGTTTAGGGGACACCCCGCCGGGGACCCAGTACTTC. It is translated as CASSLGDTPPGTQYF.

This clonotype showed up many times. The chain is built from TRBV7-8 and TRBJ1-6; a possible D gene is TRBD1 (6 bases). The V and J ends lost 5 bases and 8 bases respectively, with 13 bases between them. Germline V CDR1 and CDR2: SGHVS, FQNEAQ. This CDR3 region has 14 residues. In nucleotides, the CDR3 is TGTGCCAGCAGCCGTAAACAGGGCGATTCACCCCTCCACTTT. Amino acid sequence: CASSRKQGDSPLHF. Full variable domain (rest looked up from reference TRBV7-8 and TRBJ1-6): GAGVSQSPRYKVAKRGQDVALRCDPISGHVSLFWYQQALGQGPEFLTYFQNEAQLDKSGLPSDRFFAERPEGSVSTLKIQRTQQEDSAVYLCASSRKQGDSPLHFGNGTRLTVT.

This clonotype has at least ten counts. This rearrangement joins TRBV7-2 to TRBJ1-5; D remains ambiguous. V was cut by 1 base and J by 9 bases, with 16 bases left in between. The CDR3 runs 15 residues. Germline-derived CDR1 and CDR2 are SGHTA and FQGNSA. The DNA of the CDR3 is TGTGCCAGCAGCTTAGACCGGACGGCCGGGTGGCCCCAGCATTTT. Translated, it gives CASSLDRTAGWPQHF. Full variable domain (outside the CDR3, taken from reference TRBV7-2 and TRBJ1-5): GAGVSQSPSNKVTEKGKDVELRCDPISGHTALYWYRQSLGQGLEFLIYFQGNSAPDKSGLPSDRFSAERTGGSVSTLTIQRTQQEDSAVYLCASSLDRTAGWPQHFGDGTRLSIL.

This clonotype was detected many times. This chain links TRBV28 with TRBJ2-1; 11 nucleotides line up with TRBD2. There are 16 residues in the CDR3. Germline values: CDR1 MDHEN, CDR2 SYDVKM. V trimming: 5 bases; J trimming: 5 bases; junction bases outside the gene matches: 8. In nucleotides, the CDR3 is TGTGCCAGCAGTCCCATAGCGGGGGGGATAAACAATGAGCAGTTCTTC. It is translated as CASSPIAGGINNEQFF.

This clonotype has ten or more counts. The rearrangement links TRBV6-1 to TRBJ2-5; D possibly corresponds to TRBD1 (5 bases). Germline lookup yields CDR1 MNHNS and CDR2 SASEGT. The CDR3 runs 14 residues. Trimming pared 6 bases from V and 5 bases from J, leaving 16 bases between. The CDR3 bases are TGTGCCAGCAGCGGGTCCAGGGTGGGGGAGACCCAGTACTTC. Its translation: CASSGSRVGETQYF.